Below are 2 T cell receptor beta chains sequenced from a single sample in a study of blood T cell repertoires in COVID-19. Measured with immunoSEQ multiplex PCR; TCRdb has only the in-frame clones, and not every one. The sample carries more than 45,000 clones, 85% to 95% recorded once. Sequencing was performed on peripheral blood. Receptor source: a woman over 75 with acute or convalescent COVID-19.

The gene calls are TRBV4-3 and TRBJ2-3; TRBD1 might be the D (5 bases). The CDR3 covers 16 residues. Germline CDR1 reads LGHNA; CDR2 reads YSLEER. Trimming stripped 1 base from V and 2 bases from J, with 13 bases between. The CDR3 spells CASSQGAWGSTDTQYF. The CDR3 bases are TGCGCCAGCAGCCAAGGGGCTTGGGGCTCCACAGATACGCAGTATTTT.

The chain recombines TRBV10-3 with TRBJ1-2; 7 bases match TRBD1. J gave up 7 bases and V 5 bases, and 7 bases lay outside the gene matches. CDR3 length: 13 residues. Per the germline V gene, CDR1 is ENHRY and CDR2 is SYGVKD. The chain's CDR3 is CAISLTGTTGYTF. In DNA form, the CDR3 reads TGTGCCATCAGTCTGACAGGGACAACTGGCTACACCTTC.